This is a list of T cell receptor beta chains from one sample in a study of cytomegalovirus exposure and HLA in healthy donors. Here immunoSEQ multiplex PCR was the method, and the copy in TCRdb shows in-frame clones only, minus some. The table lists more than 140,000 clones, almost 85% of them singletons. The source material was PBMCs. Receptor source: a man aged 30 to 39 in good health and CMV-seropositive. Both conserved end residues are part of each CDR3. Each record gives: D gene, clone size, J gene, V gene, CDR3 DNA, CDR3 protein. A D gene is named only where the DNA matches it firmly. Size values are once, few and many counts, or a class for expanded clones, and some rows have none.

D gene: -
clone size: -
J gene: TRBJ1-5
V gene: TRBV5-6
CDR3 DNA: TGTGCCAGCAGCTTGAGACTGGGAGGCAGGGCAGATCAGCCCCAGCATTTT
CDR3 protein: CASSLRLGGRADQPQHF

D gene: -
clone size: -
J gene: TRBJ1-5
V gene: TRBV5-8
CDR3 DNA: TGTGCCAGCAGCGCAGGACTGCTAAATCAGCCCCAGCATTTT
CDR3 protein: CASSAGLLNQPQHF

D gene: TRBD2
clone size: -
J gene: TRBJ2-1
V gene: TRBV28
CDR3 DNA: TGTGCCAGCAGTTTGTTGGCTAGCGGGGCTCAAGAGCAGTTCTTC
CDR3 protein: CASSLLASGAQEQFF

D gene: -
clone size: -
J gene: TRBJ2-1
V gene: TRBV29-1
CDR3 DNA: TGCAGCGCCCCAACAGGGTACTCCTACAATGAGCAGTTCTTC
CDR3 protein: CSAPTGYSYNEQFF

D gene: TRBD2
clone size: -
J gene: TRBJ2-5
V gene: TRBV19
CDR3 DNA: TGTGCCAGTAGTAGCCGTGATAGCGGGAGGGCCGGGGCCCAGTACTTC
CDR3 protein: CASSSRDSGRAGAQYF

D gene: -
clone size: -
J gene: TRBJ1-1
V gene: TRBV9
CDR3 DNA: TGTGCCCAAAGAACCGGGACTGAAGCTTTCTTT
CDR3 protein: CAQRTGTEAFF

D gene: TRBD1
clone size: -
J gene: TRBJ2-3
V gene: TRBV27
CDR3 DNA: TGTGCCAGCAGTTTATCGCCAGGGGGCGAGGGCACAGACACGCAGTATTTT
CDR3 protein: CASSLSPGGEGTDTQYF

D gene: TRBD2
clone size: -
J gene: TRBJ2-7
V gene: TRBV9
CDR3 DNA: TGTGCCAGTAGCGTAGGGGGACTAGCGGGAGGGGAGCAGTACTTC
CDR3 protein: CASSVGGLAGGEQYF

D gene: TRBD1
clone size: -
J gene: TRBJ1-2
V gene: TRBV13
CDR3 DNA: TGTGCCAGCAGCTCTCGGACAGGGGACAACTATGGCTACACCTTC
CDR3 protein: CASSSRTGDNYGYTF

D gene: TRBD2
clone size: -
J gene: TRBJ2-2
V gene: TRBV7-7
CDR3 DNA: TGTGCCAGCAGCCGCCGCGGGGGGATAGGCACCGGGGAGCTGTTTTTT
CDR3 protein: CASSRRGGIGTGELFF

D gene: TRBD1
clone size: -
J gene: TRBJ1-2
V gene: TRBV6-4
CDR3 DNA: TGTGCCAGCAGTGACCGACAGGGGTCTGGCTACACCTTC
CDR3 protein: CASSDRQGSGYTF

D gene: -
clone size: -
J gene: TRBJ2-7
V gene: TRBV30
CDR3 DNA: TGTGCCTGGAGCCCTTTAGGGGGCTCCTACGAGCAGTACTTC
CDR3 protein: CAWSPLGGSYEQYF

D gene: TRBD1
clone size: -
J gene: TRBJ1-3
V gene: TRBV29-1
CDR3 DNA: TGCAGCGTCAGGATGACAGGGCCAAGAAACACCATATATTTT
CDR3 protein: CSVRMTGPRNTIYF

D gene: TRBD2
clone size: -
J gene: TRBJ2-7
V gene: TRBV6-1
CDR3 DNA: TGTGCCAGCAGTGTAATAGCGGGAGACGCCCAGCAGTACTTC
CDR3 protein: CASSVIAGDAQQYF

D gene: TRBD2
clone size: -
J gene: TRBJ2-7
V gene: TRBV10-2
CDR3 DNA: TGCGCCAGCAGTGAAACTCGCGGACTAGCGGGAGCCTACGAGCAGTACTTC
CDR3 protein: CASSETRGLAGAYEQYF

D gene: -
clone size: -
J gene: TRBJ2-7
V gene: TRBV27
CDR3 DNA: TGTGCCAGCAGTTTAACACCGGGGGACGAGCAGTACTTC
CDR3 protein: CASSLTPGDEQYF

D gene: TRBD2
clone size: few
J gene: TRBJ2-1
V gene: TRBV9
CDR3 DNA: TGTGCCAGCAGCGAACAGCGGGGGGGCCCCGCGAGGCAGTTCTTC
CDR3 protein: CASSEQRGGPARQFF

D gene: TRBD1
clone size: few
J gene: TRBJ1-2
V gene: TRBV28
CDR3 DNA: TGTGCCAGCAGTTTGGGCAGGGGGCTAGGCTACACCTTC
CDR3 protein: CASSLGRGLGYTF

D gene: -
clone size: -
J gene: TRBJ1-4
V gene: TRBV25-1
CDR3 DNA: TGTGCCAGCAGTGAATCTCCAGGGTTCGATGAAAAACTGTTTTTT
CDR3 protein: CASSESPGFDEKLFF

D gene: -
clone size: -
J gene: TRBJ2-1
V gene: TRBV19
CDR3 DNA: TGTGCCAGTAGTCATTGGGGGGACGGCTACAATGAGCAGTTCTTC
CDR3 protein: CASSHWGDGYNEQFF

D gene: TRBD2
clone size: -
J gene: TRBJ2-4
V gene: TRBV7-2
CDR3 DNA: TGTGCCAGCAGCTTAGGGTGGGGACTAGGAGAAAACATTCAGTACTTC
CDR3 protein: CASSLGWGLGENIQYF

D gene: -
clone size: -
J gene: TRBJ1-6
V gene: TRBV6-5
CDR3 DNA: TGTGCCAGCAGTACCCCACAGACCCAAAATTCACCCCTCCACTTT
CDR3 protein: CASSTPQTQNSPLHF

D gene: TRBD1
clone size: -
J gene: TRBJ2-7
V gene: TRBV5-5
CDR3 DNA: TGTGCCAGCAGCTCCATAGGGACAGACTACGAGCAGTACTTC
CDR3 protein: CASSSIGTDYEQYF

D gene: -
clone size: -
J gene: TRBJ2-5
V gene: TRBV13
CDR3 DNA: TGTGCCAGCAGCGCGGGGGCTAGCAGGGAGACCCAGTACTTC
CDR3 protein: CASSAGASRETQYF

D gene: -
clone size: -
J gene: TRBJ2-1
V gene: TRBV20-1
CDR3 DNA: TGCAGTGTACCCAGGGGCGATGAGCAGTTCTTC
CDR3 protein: CSVPRGDEQFF

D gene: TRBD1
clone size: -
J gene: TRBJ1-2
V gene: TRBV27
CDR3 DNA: TGTGCCAGCAGTTTAATCTCAGGGGGCGGAAGCTACACCTTC
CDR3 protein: CASSLISGGGSYTF

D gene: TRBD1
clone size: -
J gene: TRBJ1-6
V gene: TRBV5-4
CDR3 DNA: TGTGCCAGCAGCGCGACAGGGGTTCGGCCCCTCCACTTT
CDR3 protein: CASSATGVRPLHF

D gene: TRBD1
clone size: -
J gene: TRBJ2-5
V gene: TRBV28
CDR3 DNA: TGTGCCAGCAGTACCGTAGGACAGGGGAAAGAGACCCAGTACTTC
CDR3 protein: CASSTVGQGKETQYF

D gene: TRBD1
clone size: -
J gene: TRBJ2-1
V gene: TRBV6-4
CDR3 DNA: TGTGCCAGCAGTGACTCGACAGGGGGTTACAATGAGCAGTTCTTC
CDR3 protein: CASSDSTGGYNEQFF

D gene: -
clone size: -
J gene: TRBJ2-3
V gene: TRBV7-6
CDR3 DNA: TGTGCCAGCAGCGCGGCGTACCTCACAGATACGCAGTATTTT
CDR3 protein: CASSAAYLTDTQYF

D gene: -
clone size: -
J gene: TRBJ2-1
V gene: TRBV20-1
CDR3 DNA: TGCAGTGCTAGAGATTACGGGTCTCAGTTCTTC
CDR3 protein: CSARDYGSQFF

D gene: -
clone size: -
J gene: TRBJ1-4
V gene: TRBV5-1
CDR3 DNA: TGCGCCAGCAGCTCCGGCTCATCGGGTGAAAAACTGTTTTTT
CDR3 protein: CASSSGSSGEKLFF

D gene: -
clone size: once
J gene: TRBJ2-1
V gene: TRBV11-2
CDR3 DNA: TGTGCCAGCAGGGCCAGGGGAGGGCATGAGCAGTTCTTC
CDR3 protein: CASRARGGHEQFF

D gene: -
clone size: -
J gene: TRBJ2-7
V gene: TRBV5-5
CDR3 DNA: TGTGCCAGCAGCTCAGTTGTCGAGCAGTACTTC
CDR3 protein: CASSSVVEQYF

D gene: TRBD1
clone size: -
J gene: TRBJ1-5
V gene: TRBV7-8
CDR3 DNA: TGTGCCAGCAGCTTGGGACAGGGGGCCTACAATCAGCCCCAGCATTTT
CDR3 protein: CASSLGQGAYNQPQHF

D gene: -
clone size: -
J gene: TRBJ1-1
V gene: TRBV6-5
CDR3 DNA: TGTGCCAGCAGTTACTCGATAACAGTTAACACTGAAGCTTTCTTT
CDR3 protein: CASSYSITVNTEAFF

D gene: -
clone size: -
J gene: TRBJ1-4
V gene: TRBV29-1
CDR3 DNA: TGCAGCGTTTTGGCTGCAACTAATGAAAAACTGTTTTTT
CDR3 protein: CSVLAATNEKLFF

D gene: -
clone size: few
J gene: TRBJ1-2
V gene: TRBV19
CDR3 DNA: TGTGCCAGTAGCCGCCAATCCAACGGCGGGGGTTTTTCCAACTATGGCTACACCTTC
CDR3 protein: CASSRQSNGGGFSNYGYTF

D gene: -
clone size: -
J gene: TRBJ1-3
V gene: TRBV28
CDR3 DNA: TGTGCCAGCAGTATAACCGGTACTGGAAACACCATATATTTT
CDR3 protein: CASSITGTGNTIYF

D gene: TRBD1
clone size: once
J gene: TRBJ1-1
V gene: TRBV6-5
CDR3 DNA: TGTGCCAGCGGGGGACAGCTCCTGAACACTGAAGCTTTCTTT
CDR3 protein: CASGGQLLNTEAFF

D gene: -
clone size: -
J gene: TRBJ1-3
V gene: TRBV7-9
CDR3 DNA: TGTGCCAGCAGCTTACGGGCAGGGCCAGGAAACACCATATATTTT
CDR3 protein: CASSLRAGPGNTIYF

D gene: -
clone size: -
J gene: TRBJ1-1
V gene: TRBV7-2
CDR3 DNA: TGTGCCAGCTGGGCGGGGCTGAACACTGAAGCTTTCTTT
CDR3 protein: CASWAGLNTEAFF

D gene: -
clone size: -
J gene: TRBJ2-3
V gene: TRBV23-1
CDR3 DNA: TGCGCCAGCAGTCAATCGACCAACCCCGAGGGAGATACGCAGTATTTT
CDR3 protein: CASSQSTNPEGDTQYF

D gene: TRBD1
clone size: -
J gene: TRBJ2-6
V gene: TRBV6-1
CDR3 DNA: TGTGCCAGCAGTGGGGGACAGGGAGCCCTCGCTGGGGCCAACGTCCTGACTTTC
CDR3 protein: CASSGGQGALAGANVLTF

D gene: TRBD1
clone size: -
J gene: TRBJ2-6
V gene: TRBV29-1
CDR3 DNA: TGCAGCGTGACAGGGGCTGGGGCCAACGTCCTGACTTTC
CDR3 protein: CSVTGAGANVLTF

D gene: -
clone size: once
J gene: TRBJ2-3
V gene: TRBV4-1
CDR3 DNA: TGCGCCAGCAGCCCCACCGGGATGGCAATAGATACGCAGTATTTT
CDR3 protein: CASSPTGMAIDTQYF

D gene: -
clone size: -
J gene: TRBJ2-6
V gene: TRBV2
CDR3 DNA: TGTGCCAGCAGTTCACAGCACTCTGGGGCCAACGTCCTGACTTTC
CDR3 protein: CASSSQHSGANVLTF

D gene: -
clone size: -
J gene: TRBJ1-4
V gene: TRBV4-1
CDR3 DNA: TGCGCCAGCAGCCACCAACAGGGAAGGGAAAAACTGTTTTTT
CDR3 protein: CASSHQQGREKLFF

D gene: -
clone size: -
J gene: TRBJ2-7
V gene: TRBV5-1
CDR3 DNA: TGCGCCAGCAGCCTCGTCGGGGTAGGAGTCGGGGAGCAGTACTTC
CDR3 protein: CASSLVGVGVGEQYF

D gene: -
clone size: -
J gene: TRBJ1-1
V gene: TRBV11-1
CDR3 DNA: TGTGCCAGCAGCTTATCCAGGGGCTTCAACACTGAAGCTTTCTTT
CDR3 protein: CASSLSRGFNTEAFF

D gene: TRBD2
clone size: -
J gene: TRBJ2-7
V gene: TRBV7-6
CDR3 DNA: TGTGCCAGCAGCTTATCAGGACTAGACTCCTACGAGCAGTACTTC
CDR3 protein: CASSLSGLDSYEQYF

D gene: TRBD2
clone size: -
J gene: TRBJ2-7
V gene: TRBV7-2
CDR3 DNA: TGTGCCAGCAGCCCGAGCGGGGGGACTTCCTACGAGCAGTACTTC
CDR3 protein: CASSPSGGTSYEQYF

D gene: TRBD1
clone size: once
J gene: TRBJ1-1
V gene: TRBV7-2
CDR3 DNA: TGTGCCAGCAGCTCCCTACAGGGGGAAGGAAGTAACACTGAAGCTTTCTTT
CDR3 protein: CASSSLQGEGSNTEAFF

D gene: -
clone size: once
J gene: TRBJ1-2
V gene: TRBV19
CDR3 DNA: TGTGCCAGTACTCGGAGGACAGAACCTAACTATGGCTACACCTTC
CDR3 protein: CASTRRTEPNYGYTF

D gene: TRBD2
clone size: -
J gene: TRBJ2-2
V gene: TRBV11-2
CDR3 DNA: TGTGCCAGCAGCGGGACTAGAACCGGGGAGCTGTTTTTT
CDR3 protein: CASSGTRTGELFF

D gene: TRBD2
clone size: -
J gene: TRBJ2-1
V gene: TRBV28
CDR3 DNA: TGTGCCAGCAGTTTAGCGGGAGTACCCAATGAGCAGTTCTTC
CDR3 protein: CASSLAGVPNEQFF

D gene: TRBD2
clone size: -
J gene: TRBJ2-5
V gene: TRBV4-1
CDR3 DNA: TGCGCCAGCAGCCCTAGCGGGCCCTTGTTAGAGACCCAGTACTTC
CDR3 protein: CASSPSGPLLETQYF